The 19 T cell receptor beta chains presented below share a single source sample, sequenced in a study of cytomegalovirus exposure and HLA in healthy donors. It was with 60 Vbeta and 13 Jbeta primers that the PCR ran. Here immunoSEQ multiplex PCR was the method, and the copy in TCRdb shows in-frame clones only, minus some. The sample gives under 150,000 clones, 80% of which show up once; roughly 4% is in the top ten. What was sequenced was PBMCs. The receptors were gathered from a woman between 40 and 50 years old in good health and CMV-seronegative.

In regard to this clone: This CDR3 is also generated by other DNA sequences in the sample. The chain has TRBV20-1 and TRBJ1-1; D gene uncertain. V was trimmed by 6 bases and J by 3 bases, leaving 5 bases between them. This CDR3 comprises 10 residues. CDR1 and CDR2 from the germline V gene are DFQATT and SNEGSKA (reference sequence). The CDR3 here is CSARDTEAFF. CDR3 nucleotide sequence: TGCAGTGCGCGGGACACTGAAGCTTTCTTT.

The chain joins TRBV5-1 to TRBJ2-7; 9 bases line up with TRBD1. V was clipped by 9 bases and J by 1 base; unmatched bases: 8. The CDR3 consists of 14 residues. The germline V gene encodes CDR1 SGHRS and CDR2 YFSETQ. CDR3: CATSWGQGSYEQYF. The CDR3 coding sequence is TGCGCCACTTCCTGGGGACAGGGTTCCTACGAGCAGTACTTC. The whole variable domain, filled in from reference TRBV5-1 and TRBJ2-7, reads KAGVTQTPRYLIKTRGQQVTLSCSPISGHRSVSWYQQTPGQGLQFLFEYFSETQRNKGNFPGRFSGRQFSNSRSEMNVSTLELGDSALYLCATSWGQGSYEQYFGPGTRLTVT.

This chain uses TRBV5-4 with TRBJ2-1; possible D gene TRBD2, 6 bases. V was clipped by 3 bases and J by 4 bases, with 14 bases between them. The V gene's germline CDR1 is SGHNT and CDR2 YYREEE (reference sequence). The CDR3 totals 15 residues. This CDR3 is CASSWDSGGYNEQFF. The CDR3 DNA sequence: TGTGCCAGCAGCTGGGACTCCGGGGGTTACAATGAGCAGTTCTTC. The full variable domain, completed using reference TRBV5-4 and TRBJ2-1, is ETGVTQSPTHLIKTRGQQVTLRCSSQSGHNTVSWYQQALGQGPQFIFQYYREEENGRGNFPPRFSGLQFPNYSSELNVNALELDDSALYLCASSWDSGGYNEQFFGPGTRLTVL.

The chain employs TRBV6-5 and TRBJ2-5; perhaps TRBD2 as D (6 bases). The germline CDR1 and CDR2 sequences are MNHEY and SVGAGI. The CDR3 totals 13 residues. V lost 5 bases to trimming and J lost 2 bases, with 9 bases between them. The CDR3, as DNA: TGTGCCAGCAGTCGGGGGTTACAAGAGACCCAGTACTTC. This encodes CASSRGLQETQYF.

The CDR3 protein is CASRSGQAVYGYTF. In nucleotides, the CDR3 is TGTGCCAGCCGAAGTGGACAGGCCGTCTATGGCTACACCTTC. The chain joins TRBV2 to TRBJ1-2; 7 bases are a match to TRBD1. Germline lookup yields CDR1 SNHLY and CDR2 FYNNEI. The CDR3 has 14 amino acids. Trimming at V came to 8 bases and at J to 4 bases, leaving 10 bases not matched to a gene.

This rearrangement joins TRBV29-1 to TRBJ2-5; 9 positions agree with TRBD1. Germline V lookup: CDR1 SQVTM, CDR2 ANQGSEA. V shed 7 bases and J 5 bases; nucleotides not matched to a gene: 5. This CDR3 has 12 amino acids. CDR3 region: CSGLQGAETQYF. CDR3 in DNA: TGCAGCGGATTACAGGGGGCGGAGACCCAGTACTTC.

Concerning this clone itself: The sample contains more than one DNA sequence encoding this CDR3. The rearrangement uses TRBV27 and TRBJ1-1; 9 bases fit TRBD1. Germline-derived CDR1 and CDR2 are MNHEY and SMNVEV (reference sequence). The CDR3 runs to 15 residues. V lost 4 bases to trimming and J lost 1 base; unmatched junction nucleotides: 4. The CDR3, as DNA: TGTGCCAGCAGTTCCTGGACAGGGGCGAACACTGAAGCTTTCTTT. The encoded protein is CASSSWTGANTEAFF.

The CDR3 loop reads CASSRGNSPLHF. The CDR3 DNA reads as TGTGCCAGCAGTCGGGGTAATTCACCCCTCCACTTT. The chain recombines TRBV6-5 with TRBJ1-6; D is unresolved. Germline assignment: CDR1 MNHEY and CDR2 SVGAGI. The V gene lost 5 bases and the J gene lost 6 bases, with 5 bases spanning the gap. CDR3 size: 12 residues.

The rearrangement joins TRBV4-2 to TRBJ1-1; a weak D match, TRBD1 (5 bases). Deletions cut 6 bases from V and 9 bases from J, with 20 bases between. Germline assignment: CDR1 LGHNA and CDR2 YNFKEQ. The CDR3 extends over 14 amino acids. CDR3 protein: CASRPQGQETQAFF. CDR3 bases: TGTGCCAGCAGACCCCAGGGTCAAGAGACACAAGCTTTCTTT.

V gene TRBV10-2 combines with J gene TRBJ2-7; TRBD2 might be the D (6 bases). The germline CDR1 and CDR2 sequences are WSHSY and SAAADI. This CDR3 has 11 amino acids. With 6 bases removed from V and 10 bases from J, the gap between germline ends came to 13 bases. The CDR3 DNA sequence: TGCGCCAGCAGCTCGGGAGTTATACAGTACTTC. It translates to CASSSGVIQYF.

Ten or more counts support this clone. The chain has TRBV4-3 and TRBJ2-7, with 8 bases matching TRBD1. Germline V gene lookup returns CDR1 LGHNA and CDR2 YSLEER. There are 16 residues in the CDR3. Losses at the gene ends were 0 bases for V and 0 bases for J; bases not matched to a gene: 4. For the CDR3, the DNA is TGCGCCAGCAGCCAAGACCAGGGGGCTAGCTCCTACGAGCAGTACTTC. This codes for CASSQDQGASSYEQYF.

The V gene is TRBV9, the J gene TRBJ2-3; no clear D gene. Germline V CDR1 and CDR2: SGDLS, YYNGEE. This CDR3 is 15 amino acids long. The V and J ends lost 4 bases and 3 bases respectively, with 15 bases between them. In DNA form, the CDR3 reads TGTGCCAGCAGCCCACGGTTGGAGAAAACAGATACGCAGTATTTT. Residues: CASSPRLEKTDTQYF.

This rearrangement joins TRBV29-1 to TRBJ2-3; D not certain. CDR1 and CDR2 from the germline V gene are SQVTM and ANQGSEA. Trimming removed 3 bases at V and 3 bases at J, with 7 bases between. This CDR3 comprises 12 residues. CDR3 sequence (DNA): TGCAGCGTTGATTTCCCGACAGATACGCAGTATTTT. This codes for CSVDFPTDTQYF.

The CDR3 loop reads CAISDGGTDTEAFF. CDR3 sequence (DNA): TGTGCCATCAGTGATGGGGGGACGGACACTGAAGCTTTCTTT. This chain uses TRBV10-3 with TRBJ1-1; a weak D match, TRBD1 (5 bases). Germline CDR1 reads ENHRY; CDR2 reads SYGVKD. There are 14 residues in the CDR3. Trimming pared 3 bases from V and 3 bases from J, leaving 11 bases between.

The V call is TRBV4-1, the J call TRBJ2-3, with 7 positions matching TRBD2. V dropped 4 bases and J dropped 0; count of bases not matched to a gene: 10. The CDR3 sequence is 17 residues long. Germline values: CDR1 MGHRA, CDR2 YSYEKL. The CDR3 is CASSPSPLAESTDTQYF. The CDR3 nucleotides are TGCGCCAGCAGCCCTTCTCCCCTAGCGGAAAGCACAGATACGCAGTATTTT.

The chain combines TRBV7-3 with TRBJ1-2, with D maybe TRBD1 (5 bases). The CDR3 is 16 residues long. CDR1 and CDR2 (germline): SGHTA, FQGTGA. The V end was cut by 5 bases, the J end by 4 bases, with 20 bases between. Here the CDR3 reads CASSPYGPQVSYGYTF. CDR3 sequence (DNA): TGTGCCAGCAGCCCTTACGGACCACAGGTTTCCTATGGCTACACCTTC.

The V call is TRBV2, the J call TRBJ2-1, with 7 bases matching TRBD2. The ends lost 6 bases at V and 4 bases at J; junction bases unmatched: 3. The CDR3 totals 13 residues. Germline CDR1 and CDR2: SNHLY and FYNNEI. DNA for the CDR3: TGTGCCAGCAGCGGCGGGGGTTACAATGAGCAGTTCTTC. It is translated as CASSGGGYNEQFF.

This CDR3 is CASSIGTSGRFYEQYF. The DNA of the CDR3 is TGTGCCAGTAGTATAGGGACTAGCGGGAGATTCTACGAGCAGTACTTC. The V and J genes are TRBV19 and TRBJ2-7; 13 bases line up with TRBD2. The CDR3 spans 16 residues. After removal of 1 base from V and 3 bases from J, the junction contained 3 bases not matched to a gene. The germline CDR1 and CDR2 sequences are LNHDA and SQIVND (reference sequence).

This sequence joins TRBV4-3 and TRBJ1-2; D unresolved. The CDR3 extends over 14 amino acids. V gave up 0 bases and J gave up 8 bases, with 13 bases separating them. From germline, CDR1 is LGHNA and CDR2 YSLEER. In DNA, the CDR3 is TGCGCCAGCAGCCAAGATGCCATGGGCCGCGGCTACACCTTC. Protein sequence: CASSQDAMGRGYTF.